This T cell receptor (beta chain) stems from a study of T cell changes during pregnancy in multiple sclerosis. J was trimmed by 6 bases and V by 3 bases; bases with no gene match: 6. Germline V gene lookup returns CDR1 SGHDT and CDR2 YYEEEE. The CDR3 runs 16 residues. Using immunoSEQ multiplex PCR, the repertoire was profiled, and TCRdb retains in-frame clones only, with some absent. The sample includes some 70,000 clones, about 92% of them seen just once. This sequence was found in a female donor in good health, enrolled as a control in a pregnancy study. J is TRBJ1-4 and V is TRBV5-6, with TRBD1 matching 12 bases. The specimen was peripheral blood, collected in the second trimester of pregnancy. The CDR3 is CASSWGQGAMDEKLFF. The DNA for the CDR3 is TGTGCCAGCAGCTGGGGACAGGGGGCGATGGATGAAAAACTGTTTTTT.